This T cell receptor beta chain is from a study of T cell changes during pregnancy in multiple sclerosis. Using immunoSEQ multiplex PCR, the repertoire was profiled, and TCRdb retains in-frame clones only, with some absent. This repertoire shows roughly 100,000 clones, approximately 90% found once; its top ten account for approximately 3.5%. This CDR3 has 11 residues. V dropped 5 bases and J dropped 3 bases, with 5 bases sitting between them. In germline, CDR1 is SGHRS, CDR2 YFSETQ. Source: peripheral blood, taken after pregnancy. The chain couples TRBV5-1 to TRBJ1-2; no clear D. The origin of this receptor is a female donor with multiple sclerosis, enrolled in a pregnancy study. The CDR3 DNA reads as TGCGCCAGCAGTTCGGACTATGGCTACACCTTC. It translates to CASSSDYGYTF. Complete variable domain (other parts from reference TRBV5-1 and TRBJ1-2): KAGVTQTPRYLIKTRGQQVTLSCSPISGHRSVSWYQQTPGQGLQFLFEYFSETQRNKGNFPGRFSGRQFSNSRSEMNVSTLELGDSALYLCASSSDYGYTFGSGTRLTVV.